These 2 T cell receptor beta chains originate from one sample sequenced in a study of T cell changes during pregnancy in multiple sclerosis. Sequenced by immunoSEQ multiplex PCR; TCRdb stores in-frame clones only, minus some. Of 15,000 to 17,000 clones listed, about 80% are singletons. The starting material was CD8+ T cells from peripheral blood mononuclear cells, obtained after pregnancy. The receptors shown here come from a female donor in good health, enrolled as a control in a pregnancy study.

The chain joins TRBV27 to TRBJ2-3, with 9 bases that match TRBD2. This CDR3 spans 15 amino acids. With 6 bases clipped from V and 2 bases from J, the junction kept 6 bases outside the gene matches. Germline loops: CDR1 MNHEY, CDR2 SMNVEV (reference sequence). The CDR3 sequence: CASRRVAGATDTQYF. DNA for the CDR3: TGTGCCAGCAGGAGGGTAGCGGGGGCCACAGATACGCAGTATTTT.

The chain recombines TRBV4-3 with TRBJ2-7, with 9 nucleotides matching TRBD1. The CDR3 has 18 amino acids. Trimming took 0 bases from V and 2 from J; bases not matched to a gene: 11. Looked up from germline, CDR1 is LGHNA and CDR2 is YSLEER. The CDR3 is CASSQDLTTGTGTYEQYF. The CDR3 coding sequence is TGCGCCAGCAGCCAAGATCTGACCACCGGGACAGGGACCTACGAGCAGTACTTC.